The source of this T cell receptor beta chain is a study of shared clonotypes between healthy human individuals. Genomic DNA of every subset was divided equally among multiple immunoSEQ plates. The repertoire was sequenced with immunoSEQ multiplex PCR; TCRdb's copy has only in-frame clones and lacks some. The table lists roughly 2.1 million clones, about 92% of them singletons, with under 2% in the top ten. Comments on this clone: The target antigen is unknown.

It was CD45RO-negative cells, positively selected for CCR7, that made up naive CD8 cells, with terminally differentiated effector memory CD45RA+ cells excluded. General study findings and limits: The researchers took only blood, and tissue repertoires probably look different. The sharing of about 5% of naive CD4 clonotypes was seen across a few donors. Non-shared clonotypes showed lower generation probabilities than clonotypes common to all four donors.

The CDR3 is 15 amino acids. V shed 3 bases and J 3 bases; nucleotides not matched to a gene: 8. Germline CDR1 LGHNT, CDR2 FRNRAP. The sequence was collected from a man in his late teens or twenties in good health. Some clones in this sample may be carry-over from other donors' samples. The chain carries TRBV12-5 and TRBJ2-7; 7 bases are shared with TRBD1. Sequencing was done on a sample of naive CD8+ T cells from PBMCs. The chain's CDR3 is CASGLSLPGGYEQYF. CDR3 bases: TGTGCTAGTGGTTTATCCCTGCCAGGGGGCTACGAGCAGTACTTC.